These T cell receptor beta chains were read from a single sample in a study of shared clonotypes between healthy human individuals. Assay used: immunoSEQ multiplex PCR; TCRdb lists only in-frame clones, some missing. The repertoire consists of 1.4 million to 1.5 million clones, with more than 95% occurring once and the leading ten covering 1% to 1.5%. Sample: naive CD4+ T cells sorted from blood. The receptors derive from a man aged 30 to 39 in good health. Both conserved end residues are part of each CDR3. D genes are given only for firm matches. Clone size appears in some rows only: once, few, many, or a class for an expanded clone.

CDR3: CASSPSGNTGELFF
DNA: TGTGCCAGCAGTCCGAGCGGGAACACCGGGGAGCTGTTTTTT
size: -
V: TRBV28
J: TRBJ2-2
D: -

CDR3: CASSLVNQGIVYNEQFF
DNA: TGTGCCAGCAGCTTAGTAAACCAGGGTATTGTGTACAATGAGCAGTTCTTC
size: -
V: TRBV11-2
J: TRBJ2-1
D: -

CDR3: CASRPGGGRDEQYF
DNA: TGTGCCAGCAGACCTGGGGGGGGGCGGGACGAGCAGTACTTC
size: -
V: TRBV27
J: TRBJ2-7
D: -

CDR3: CSARKGYEQYF
DNA: TGCAGTGCCCGCAAAGGTTACGAGCAGTACTTC
size: few
V: TRBV20-1
J: TRBJ2-7
D: -

CDR3: CASSVGEVQFF
DNA: TGTGCCAGCAGCGTAGGGGAGGTGCAGTTCTTC
size: few
V: TRBV2
J: TRBJ2-1
D: -

CDR3: CASSMGTSGSYEQYF
DNA: TGTGCCAGCAGCATGGGGACTAGCGGGAGCTACGAGCAGTACTTC
size: once
V: TRBV5-4
J: TRBJ2-7
D: TRBD2

CDR3: CASSFGPEYEQYF
DNA: TGTGCCAGCAGCTTCGGCCCGGAATACGAGCAGTACTTC
size: -
V: TRBV7-9
J: TRBJ2-7
D: -

CDR3: CASSRDRNQPQHF
DNA: TGTGCCAGCAGTAGGGACAGGAATCAGCCCCAGCATTTT
size: -
V: TRBV27
J: TRBJ1-5
D: TRBD1

CDR3: CASSLDSSGSDTQYF
DNA: TGTGCCAGCAGCTTAGATAGCAGCGGGAGTGATACGCAGTATTTT
size: -
V: TRBV11-2
J: TRBJ2-3
D: TRBD2

CDR3: CASSLGSGLWSNGYTF
DNA: TGTGCCAGCAGCTTGGGAAGTGGGCTTTGGAGCAATGGCTACACCTTC
size: -
V: TRBV5-8
J: TRBJ1-2
D: -

CDR3: CASSSRQRDTQYF
DNA: TGCGCCAGCAGCTCTCGGCAAAGGGATACGCAGTATTTT
size: -
V: TRBV5-1
J: TRBJ2-3
D: -

CDR3: CASSSASYNEQFF
DNA: TGTGCCAGCTCCTCTGCCTCCTACAATGAGCAGTTCTTC
size: -
V: TRBV5-4
J: TRBJ2-1
D: -

CDR3: CASSLSPGQGRGYTF
DNA: TGTGCCAGCAGTTTAAGCCCGGGACAGGGACGCGGCTACACCTTC
size: -
V: TRBV27
J: TRBJ1-2
D: TRBD1

CDR3: CASSGDEQYF
DNA: TGTGCCAGCAGCGGGGACGAGCAGTACTTC
size: -
V: TRBV7-9
J: TRBJ2-7
D: -

CDR3: CASSQGLAGTEQYF
DNA: TGTGCCAGCAGCCAGGGACTAGCGGGAACCGAGCAGTACTTC
size: -
V: TRBV5-4
J: TRBJ2-7
D: TRBD2

CDR3: CASSLQRGTHNEQFF
DNA: TGTGCCAGCAGCTTACAGCGGGGGACACACAATGAGCAGTTCTTC
size: -
V: TRBV5-4
J: TRBJ2-1
D: TRBD2

CDR3: CASRSTTGRASTDTQYF
DNA: TGTGCCAGCAGATCGACGACAGGAAGGGCTAGCACAGATACGCAGTATTTT
size: -
V: TRBV5-5
J: TRBJ2-3
D: -

CDR3: CASSPIVDYEQYF
DNA: TGCGCCAGCAGCCCGATAGTGGACTACGAGCAGTACTTC
size: -
V: TRBV5-1
J: TRBJ2-7
D: -

CDR3: CASSAVRGYEQYF
DNA: TGTGCCAGCAGTGCCGTCAGGGGCTACGAGCAGTACTTC
size: -
V: TRBV6-1
J: TRBJ2-7
D: -

CDR3: CASSGAGENTGELFF
DNA: TGTGCCAGTAGTGGGGCAGGGGAAAACACCGGGGAGCTGTTTTTT
size: -
V: TRBV19
J: TRBJ2-2
D: -

CDR3: CASTDISTDTQYF
DNA: TGCGCCAGCACGGACATTTCCACAGATACGCAGTATTTT
size: -
V: TRBV5-1
J: TRBJ2-3
D: -

CDR3: CASRTSGSVDTQYF
DNA: TGCGCCAGCAGAACTAGCGGGAGCGTGGATACGCAGTATTTT
size: -
V: TRBV5-1
J: TRBJ2-3
D: TRBD2

CDR3: CASSLGLAGGDIQYF
DNA: TGCGCCAGCAGCTTGGGTCTAGCGGGAGGGGACATTCAGTACTTC
size: -
V: TRBV5-1
J: TRBJ2-4
D: TRBD2

CDR3: CASSSGRTGNTIYF
DNA: TGTGCCAGCTCATCGGGGAGGACTGGAAACACCATATATTTT
size: -
V: TRBV18
J: TRBJ1-3
D: -

CDR3: CASSSGQGELEKLFF
DNA: TGCGCCAGCAGCTCCGGACAGGGAGAACTTGAAAAACTGTTTTTT
size: -
V: TRBV4-3
J: TRBJ1-4
D: TRBD1

CDR3: CASSSMGGNNEQFF
DNA: TGCGCCAGCAGCTCCATGGGGGGCAACAATGAGCAGTTCTTC
size: once
V: TRBV5-1
J: TRBJ2-1
D: -

CDR3: CAWSVPEDLQETQYF
DNA: TGTGCCTGGAGTGTCCCCGAGGATCTGCAAGAGACCCAGTACTTC
size: -
V: TRBV30
J: TRBJ2-5
D: -

CDR3: CASRRTSEGAGYLLTF
DNA: TGTGCCAGCAGACGAACCTCGGAGGGGGCGGGATATCTCCTGACTTTC
size: -
V: TRBV2
J: TRBJ2-6
D: -

CDR3: CASSPGQGVDGYTF
DNA: TGTGCCAGCTCACCGGGACAGGGGGTGGATGGCTACACCTTC
size: -
V: TRBV18
J: TRBJ1-2
D: TRBD1

CDR3: CASSVKQARSGNTIYF
DNA: TGTGCCAGCAGTGTCAAACAAGCTCGCTCTGGAAACACCATATATTTT
size: once
V: TRBV6-1
J: TRBJ1-3
D: -

CDR3: CSVAFPGMLYNEQFF
DNA: TGCAGCGTTGCTTTTCCAGGGATGCTGTACAATGAGCAGTTCTTC
size: -
V: TRBV29-1
J: TRBJ2-1
D: -

CDR3: CASSFLFRHTQYF
DNA: TGTGCCAGCAGTTTCCTATTCAGGCATACGCAGTATTTT
size: -
V: TRBV11-2
J: TRBJ2-3
D: -

CDR3: CASSVRTSLGYEQFF
DNA: TGTGCCAGCAGTGTAAGGACTAGCTTAGGCTATGAGCAGTTCTTC
size: -
V: TRBV2
J: TRBJ2-1
D: TRBD2